Listed below are T cell receptor beta chains from one sample, sequenced in a study of CXCR3-negative and CXCR3-positive naive CD8 T cells. TCRdb reprocessed the 5' RACE reads and stores each CDR3 protein as one record, lacking DNA. This table holds about 40,000 distinct CDR3 sequences. The sequencing sample was made of memory CD8+ T cells from blood. All receptors derive from a human donor in good health. Some clones in this sample may be carry-over from other donors' samples. The CDR3 runs from the conserved cysteine through the conserved F or W. Fields, in order: clone size, V gene, J gene, CDR3 protein. Expanded clones are given a class, and other clones once, few, many or no size at all.

clone size: NA; V gene: TRBV28; J gene: TRBJ2-7; CDR3 protein: CASSFVDSYEQYF
clone size: NA; V gene: TRBV6-4; J gene: TRBJ2-3; CDR3 protein: CASSGGGSPDTQYF
clone size: NA; V gene: TRBV28; J gene: TRBJ2-7; CDR3 protein: CASSFGDGYQVYF
clone size: NA; V gene: TRBV6-2/TRBV6-3; J gene: TRBJ1-1; CDR3 protein: CASSYTGTENTEAFF
clone size: medium-sized; V gene: TRBV7-8; J gene: TRBJ2-3; CDR3 protein: CASSFPDTQYF
clone size: NA; V gene: TRBV7-2; J gene: TRBJ2-1; CDR3 protein: CASSPAGLAASYNEQFF
clone size: NA; V gene: TRBV4-1; J gene: TRBJ1-2; CDR3 protein: CASSQEEGAHNYGYTF
clone size: NA; V gene: TRBV14; J gene: TRBJ1-5; CDR3 protein: CASSPRGAQPQHF
clone size: NA; V gene: TRBV6-2/TRBV6-3; J gene: TRBJ2-1; CDR3 protein: CASSYLTGTGIDNEQFF
clone size: NA; V gene: TRBV5-1; J gene: TRBJ2-1; CDR3 protein: CASAGPPSYNEQFF
clone size: NA; V gene: TRBV6-5; J gene: TRBJ2-7; CDR3 protein: CASSYSPGAYEQYF
clone size: NA; V gene: TRBV12-3/TRBV12-4; J gene: TRBJ2-5; CDR3 protein: CASSPSEETQYF
clone size: NA; V gene: TRBV29-1; J gene: TRBJ2-3; CDR3 protein: CSAETVLEDTQYF
clone size: NA; V gene: TRBV28; J gene: TRBJ2-7; CDR3 protein: CASMPRGYEQYF
clone size: NA; V gene: TRBV28; J gene: TRBJ1-6; CDR3 protein: CASSHHRDRAYNSPLHF
clone size: NA; V gene: TRBV29-1; J gene: TRBJ2-1; CDR3 protein: CSVAGLGYNEQFF
clone size: NA; V gene: TRBV28; J gene: TRBJ1-5; CDR3 protein: CASDFSNQPQHF
clone size: NA; V gene: TRBV6-5; J gene: TRBJ1-2; CDR3 protein: CASSYTGTGYGYTF
clone size: NA; V gene: TRBV14; J gene: TRBJ1-4; CDR3 protein: CASSQRIQRPATNEKLFF
clone size: NA; V gene: TRBV6-6; J gene: TRBJ2-7; CDR3 protein: CASSSNGRVGYEQYF
clone size: NA; V gene: TRBV20-1; J gene: TRBJ2-7; CDR3 protein: CSARDRGTGVEQYF
clone size: medium-sized; V gene: TRBV7-8; J gene: TRBJ1-5; CDR3 protein: CASSFADSSNQPQHF
clone size: NA; V gene: TRBV5-1; J gene: TRBJ2-7; CDR3 protein: CASSFRDRVEQYF
clone size: NA; V gene: TRBV12-3/TRBV12-4; J gene: TRBJ2-2; CDR3 protein: CASSLPANTGELFF
clone size: NA; V gene: TRBV20-1; J gene: TRBJ2-5; CDR3 protein: CSARDFGTAETQYF
clone size: NA; V gene: TRBV27; J gene: TRBJ2-2; CDR3 protein: CASSLDRVRELFF
clone size: NA; V gene: TRBV20-1; J gene: TRBJ2-1; CDR3 protein: CSASPVQGGGISYYNEQFF
clone size: NA; V gene: TRBV27; J gene: TRBJ2-5; CDR3 protein: CASSHRDSLQETQYF
clone size: NA; V gene: TRBV4-3; J gene: TRBJ1-1; CDR3 protein: CASSLGQGARNTEAFF
clone size: NA; V gene: TRBV15; J gene: TRBJ1-5; CDR3 protein: CATGPWGTQPQHF
clone size: NA; V gene: TRBV20-1; J gene: TRBJ1-6; CDR3 protein: CSATPWQDNSPLHF
clone size: NA; V gene: TRBV20-1; J gene: TRBJ1-3; CDR3 protein: CSATDRGSNTIYF
clone size: NA; V gene: TRBV7-9; J gene: TRBJ2-3; CDR3 protein: CASRETGVDTQYF
clone size: NA; V gene: TRBV28; J gene: TRBJ1-2; CDR3 protein: CASSHRDNYGYTF
clone size: NA; V gene: TRBV5-1; J gene: TRBJ2-1; CDR3 protein: CASSAGWTSGGLRDEQFF
clone size: medium-sized; V gene: TRBV28; J gene: TRBJ2-2; CDR3 protein: CASRTGNTGELFF
clone size: NA; V gene: TRBV7-3; J gene: TRBJ2-5; CDR3 protein: CASSLNLREETQYF
clone size: NA; V gene: TRBV20-1; J gene: TRBJ1-6; CDR3 protein: CSARDKTGSSYNSPLHF
clone size: NA; V gene: TRBV7-3; J gene: TRBJ1-2; CDR3 protein: CASSLSGAEGYTF
clone size: NA; V gene: TRBV12-3/TRBV12-4; J gene: TRBJ2-1; CDR3 protein: CASSWTDSSYNEQFF
clone size: NA; V gene: TRBV7-8; J gene: TRBJ1-1; CDR3 protein: CASSLERLGNTEAFF
clone size: NA; V gene: TRBV29-1; J gene: TRBJ2-7; CDR3 protein: CSVGLSYEQYF
clone size: NA; V gene: TRBV6-4; J gene: TRBJ2-2; CDR3 protein: CASSELAGSTGELFF
clone size: NA; V gene: TRBV20-1; J gene: TRBJ2-7; CDR3 protein: CSAREGSLSYEQYF
clone size: NA; V gene: TRBV5-1; J gene: TRBJ2-5; CDR3 protein: CASSLENRQPTVTQYF
clone size: NA; V gene: TRBV5-1; J gene: TRBJ2-7; CDR3 protein: CASSFSQGYEQYF